This T cell receptor beta chain emerged from a study of cytomegalovirus exposure and HLA in healthy donors. Findings and caveats of the study: The investigators catalogued 164 TCR beta chains as cytomegalovirus-associated. According to a subsequent analysis, TCR clusters from the first cohort were inclined to appear together in the 130 or so validation repertoires.

CDR3 length: 15 residues. Germline V gives CDR1 MNHNS, CDR2 SASEGT. V lost 4 bases to trimming and J lost 7 bases; unmatched junction nucleotides: 6. Details on this clone: Its antigen is unidentified.

Assay used: immunoSEQ multiplex PCR; TCRdb lists only in-frame clones, some missing. The sample has about 120,000 clones; over 65% are singletons. Input material: PBMCs. The rearrangement joins TRBV6-1 to TRBJ2-1, with 11 bases fitting TRBD2. This TCR derives from a woman aged 25 to 45 in good health and CMV-seronegative. The CDR3 coding sequence is TGTGCCAGCAGTGTTAGCGGGGGGGTGGTAAATGAGCAGTTCTTC. Translating gives CASSVSGGVVNEQFF.